The TCR beta chain under discussion was sequenced for a study of cytomegalovirus exposure and HLA in healthy donors. General study points: High sensitivity and specificity were reportedly achieved when the classifier diagnosed cytomegalovirus status. Many donors shared some public TCRs, even though most TCR sequences were rare.

Note on this clone: Its antigen is still unknown.

Trimming pared 3 bases from V and 4 bases from J, leaving 10 bases between. There are 13 residues in the CDR3. Germline-derived CDR1 and CDR2 are SGHRS and YFSETQ. The data were produced by immunoSEQ multiplex PCR, yet TCRdb's version contains in-frame clones alone and is incomplete. The sample shows 280,000 or so clones, roughly 88% of them seen only once. The origin of this receptor is a woman aged 18-35 years in good health and CMV-seronegative. The sample comprised PBMCs. The rearrangement links TRBV5-1 to TRBJ1-2; D is unresolved. The CDR3 is CASSSEGSYGYTF. The CDR3 DNA reads TGCGCCAGCAGCTCCGAAGGGAGCTATGGCTACACCTTC.